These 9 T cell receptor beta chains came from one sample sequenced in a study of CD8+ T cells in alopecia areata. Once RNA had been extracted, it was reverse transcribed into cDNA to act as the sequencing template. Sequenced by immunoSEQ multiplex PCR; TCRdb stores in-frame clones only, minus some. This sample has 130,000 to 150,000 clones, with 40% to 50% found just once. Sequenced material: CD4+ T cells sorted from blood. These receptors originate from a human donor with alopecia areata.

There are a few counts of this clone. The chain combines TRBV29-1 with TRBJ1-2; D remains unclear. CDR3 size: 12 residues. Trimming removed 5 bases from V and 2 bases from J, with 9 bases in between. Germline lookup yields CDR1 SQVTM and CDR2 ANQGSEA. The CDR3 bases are TGCAGCGTTCGGCAGGAGAACTATGGCTACACCTTC. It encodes CSVRQENYGYTF.

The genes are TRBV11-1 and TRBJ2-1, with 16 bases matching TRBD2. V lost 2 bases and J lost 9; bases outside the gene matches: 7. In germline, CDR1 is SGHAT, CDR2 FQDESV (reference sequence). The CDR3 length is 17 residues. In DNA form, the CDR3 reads TGTGCCAGCAGCTTAAGCTTGGGACTAGCGGGAGGGGGTGAGCAGTTCTTC. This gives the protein CASSLSLGLAGGGEQFF.

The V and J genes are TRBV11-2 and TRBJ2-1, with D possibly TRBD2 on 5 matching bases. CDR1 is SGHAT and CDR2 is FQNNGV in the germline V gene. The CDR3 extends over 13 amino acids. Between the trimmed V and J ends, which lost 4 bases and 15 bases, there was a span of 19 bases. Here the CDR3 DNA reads TGTGCCAGCAGCTCCCATGGTGGGGAGTTTTTGTTCTTC. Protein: CASSSHGGEFLFF.

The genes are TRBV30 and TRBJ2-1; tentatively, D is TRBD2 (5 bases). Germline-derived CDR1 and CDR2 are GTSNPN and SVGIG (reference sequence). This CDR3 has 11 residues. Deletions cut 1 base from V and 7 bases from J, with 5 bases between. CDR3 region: CAWSAGNEQFF. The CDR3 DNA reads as TGTGCCTGGAGTGCGGGGAATGAGCAGTTCTTC. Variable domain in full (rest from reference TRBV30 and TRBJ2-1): SQTIHQWPATLVQPVGSPLSLECTVEGTSNPNLYWYRQAAGRGLQLLFYSVGIGQISSEVPQNLSASRPQDRQFILSSKKLLLSDSGFYLCAWSAGNEQFFGPGTRLTVL.

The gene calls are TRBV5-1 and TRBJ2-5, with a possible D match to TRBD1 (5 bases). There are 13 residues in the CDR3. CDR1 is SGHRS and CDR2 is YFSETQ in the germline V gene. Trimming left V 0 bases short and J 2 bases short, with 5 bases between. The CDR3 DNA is TGCGCCAGCAGCTTGGGACAGCAAGAGACCCAGTACTTC. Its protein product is CASSLGQQETQYF.

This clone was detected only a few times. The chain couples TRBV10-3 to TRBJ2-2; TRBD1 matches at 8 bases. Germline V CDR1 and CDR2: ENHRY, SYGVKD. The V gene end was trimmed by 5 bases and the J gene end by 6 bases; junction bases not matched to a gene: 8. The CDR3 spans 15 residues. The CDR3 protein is CAISREQGGPGELFF. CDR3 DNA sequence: TGTGCCATCAGTCGTGAACAGGGGGGACCCGGGGAGCTGTTTTTT.

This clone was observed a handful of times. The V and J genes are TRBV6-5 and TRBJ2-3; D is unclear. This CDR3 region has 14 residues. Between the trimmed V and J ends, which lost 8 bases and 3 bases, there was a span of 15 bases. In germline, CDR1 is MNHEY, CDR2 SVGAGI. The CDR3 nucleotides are TGTGCCAGCGCAATAGACACTGGGACAGATACGCAGTATTTT. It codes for CASAIDTGTDTQYF.

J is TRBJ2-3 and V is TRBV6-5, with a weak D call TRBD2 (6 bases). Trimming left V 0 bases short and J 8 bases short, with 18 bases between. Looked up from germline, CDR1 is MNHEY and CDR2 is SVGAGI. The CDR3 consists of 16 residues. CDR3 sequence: CASSYSPGTVTSTQYF. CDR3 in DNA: TGTGCCAGCAGTTACTCTCCCGGGACTGTTACTTCTACGCAGTATTTT.

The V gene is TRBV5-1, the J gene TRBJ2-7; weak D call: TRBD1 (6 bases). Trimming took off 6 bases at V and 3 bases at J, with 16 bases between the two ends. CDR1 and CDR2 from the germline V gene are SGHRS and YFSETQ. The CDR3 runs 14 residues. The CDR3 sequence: CASNREGRIYEQYF. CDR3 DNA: TGCGCCAGCAACAGGGAAGGTCGGATCTACGAGCAGTACTTC.